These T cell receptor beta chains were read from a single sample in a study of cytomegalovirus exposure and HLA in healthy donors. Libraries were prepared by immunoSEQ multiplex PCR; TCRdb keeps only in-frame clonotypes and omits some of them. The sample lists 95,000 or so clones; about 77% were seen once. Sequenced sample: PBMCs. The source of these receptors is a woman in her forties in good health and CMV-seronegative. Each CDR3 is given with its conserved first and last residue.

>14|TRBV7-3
CASSLEGGAGEQYF
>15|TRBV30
CAWSVRRASGNTIYF
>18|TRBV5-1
CASSLYGLAASNTGELFF
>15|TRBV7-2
CASSLAPTGNYGYTF
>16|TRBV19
CASRSLRDSSGNTIYF
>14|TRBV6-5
CASSPGQGNQPQHF
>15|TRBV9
CASSGGDSLQGKLFF
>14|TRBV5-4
CASSSGAVRAGQFF
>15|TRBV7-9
CASSLVRGFQETQYF
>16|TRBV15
CATSRALGGGTDTQYF
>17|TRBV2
CASSEAQTLLNNDEAFF
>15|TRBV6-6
CASSYTGQSNTEAFF
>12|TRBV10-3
CAISGTGAEAFF
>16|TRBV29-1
CSVEGHYDRAYNEQFF
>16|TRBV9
CASSSSRGVGTGELFF
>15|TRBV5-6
CASSVRRDPSYEQYF
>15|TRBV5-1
CASSLGRGGTDTQYF
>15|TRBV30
CAWSATGQGNQPQHF
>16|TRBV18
CASSRDQVYSNQPQHF
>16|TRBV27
CASKRGGTGWYNEQFF
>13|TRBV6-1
CASSPDRGSGYTF
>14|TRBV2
CASLKGGGQETQYF
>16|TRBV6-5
CASSYKSNRENTEAFF
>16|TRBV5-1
CASSKGDRGWGNEQFF
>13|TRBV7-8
CASSKSRKETQYF
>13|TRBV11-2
CASSLPGSYEQYF
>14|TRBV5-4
CASNNRPSNYGYTF
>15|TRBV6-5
CASSYSGLDLRGQYF
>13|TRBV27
CASRDSLNTEAFF
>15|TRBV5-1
CASSLARTGVDEQYF
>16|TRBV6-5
CASSYVGATVDTEAFF
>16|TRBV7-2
CASSRIGTGHADTQYF
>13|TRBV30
CAWISITNYGYTF
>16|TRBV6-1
CASSVRGGGSNQPQHF
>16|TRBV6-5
CASSLDRGETNYGYTF
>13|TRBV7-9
CATSRGLDTEAFF
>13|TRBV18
CASSRGGEETQYF
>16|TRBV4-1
CASSPRVAGDTDTQYF
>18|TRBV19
CASRTAGLAGYGANVLTF
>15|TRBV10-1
CASSESGRARVEQYF
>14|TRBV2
CASSEGQSYQPQHF
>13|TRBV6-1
CASSVTGNQPQHF
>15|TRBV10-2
CASSTGQGGTGELFF
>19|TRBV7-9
CASSPLWDYVKEQDYGYTF
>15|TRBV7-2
CASSLVAGGYNEQFF
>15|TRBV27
CASSPWDRVGYGYTF
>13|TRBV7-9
CASSFGTGYEAFF
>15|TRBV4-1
CASSQILRPDYGYTF
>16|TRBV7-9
CASSLTGPLNTGELFF
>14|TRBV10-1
CATEVGQVNEKLFF
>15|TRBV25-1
CASSASGLSHPVAFF
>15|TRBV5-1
CASSYAGGIAEKLFF